This passage covers 24 T cell receptor beta chains from one sample sequenced in a study of beta chain features in type 1 diabetes. These receptors' antigens are unknown. All of the isolated RNA was reverse transcribed, so expressed TCRB transcripts were sequenced. Only in-frame clones appear in the TCRdb table, and some are missing; sequencing was by immunoSEQ multiplex PCR. Of 600,000 to 750,000 clones listed, 12% are singletons. Study results and caveats: Shorter TCRB CDR3s, moderately but significantly so, were found in Type 1 diabetes patients in all four CD4+ subsets.

Source material: naive CD4+ T cells from blood. These receptors all come from a man aged 25 to 45 with type 1 diabetes.

The chain uses TRBV28 and TRBJ1-5; D ambiguous. The ends were cut back, 2 bases at V and 0 bases at J, with 11 bases in the middle. The CDR3 has 16 residues. Germline loops: CDR1 MDHEN, CDR2 SYDVKM. CDR3 in amino acids: CASSLNRRYSNQPQHF. The DNA of the CDR3 is TGTGCCAGCAGTTTAAATCGGAGGTATAGCAATCAGCCCCAGCATTTT.

This clone has just a few counts. The sample has other DNA sequences that encode this CDR3 too. This chain connects TRBV28 to TRBJ2-3; no clear D. The CDR3 extends over 12 amino acids. The germline V gene encodes CDR1 MDHEN and CDR2 SYDVKM. V lost 4 bases and J lost 3, with 5 bases in between. The CDR3 reads CASSSRTDTQYF. DNA of the CDR3: TGTGCCAGCAGTTCCCGTACAGATACGCAGTATTTT.

This clone was counted a few times. The chain couples TRBV30 to TRBJ2-5; maybe TRBD2 (5 bases). V lost 3 bases to trimming and J lost 1 base, with 6 bases between them. CDR1 and CDR2 from the germline V gene are GTSNPN and SVGIG (reference sequence). The CDR3 spans 12 residues. CDR3 in DNA: TGTGCCTGGAGGCGGGTCCAAGAGACCCAGTACTTC. Protein sequence: CAWRRVQETQYF.

This clone was observed a few times. The rearrangement joins TRBV7-3 to TRBJ1-1; D perhaps matches TRBD1 (6 bases). The V gene lost 5 bases and the J gene lost 8 bases, with 18 bases spanning the gap. Germline values: CDR1 SGHTA, CDR2 FQGTGA. The CDR3 has 14 residues. Written as DNA, the CDR3 is TGTGCCAGCAGCAAACAGGGCGCTACCGGAGAAGCTTTCTTT. As protein: CASSKQGATGEAFF. Variable domain in full (rest from reference TRBV7-3 and TRBJ1-1): GAGVSQTPSNKVTEKGKYVELRCDPISGHTALYWYRQSLGQGPEFLIYFQGTGAADDSGLPNDRFFAVRPEGSVSTLKIQRTERGDSAVYLCASSKQGATGEAFFGQGTRLTVV.

This clone was seen more than once but under ten times. J is TRBJ2-2 and V is TRBV28, with a weak D call TRBD1 (5 bases). Germline V gene sequence: CDR1 MDHEN, CDR2 SYDVKM. V lost 3 bases to trimming and J lost 6 bases, with 11 bases between them. The CDR3 is 14 amino acids. CDR3 sequence: CASSFQGFSGELFF. The CDR3 nucleotides read TGTGCCAGCAGTTTTCAGGGATTTTCCGGGGAGCTGTTTTTT.

The chain couples TRBV2 to TRBJ2-1, with 8 bases identical to TRBD1. This CDR3 comprises 12 residues. Germline CDR1 and CDR2: SNHLY and FYNNEI. V trimming: 10 bases; J trimming: 9 bases; junction bases outside the gene matches: 8. The CDR3 sequence is CAKRQGITEQFF. CDR3 nucleotides: TGTGCCAAAAGACAGGGGATTACTGAGCAGTTCTTC.

V gene TRBV13 combines with J gene TRBJ2-5, with 9 bases matching TRBD1. This CDR3 has 17 residues. Unmatched junction bases numbered 13, after V lost 4 bases and J lost 4 bases. Germline values: CDR1 PRHDT, CDR2 FYEKMQ (reference sequence). Here the CDR3 reads CASSSSGTGYGRETQYF. The CDR3 DNA follows: TGTGCCAGCAGCTCCTCCGGGACAGGGTATGGAAGAGAGACCCAGTACTTC.

This clone was counted between two and nine times. The chain couples TRBV18 to TRBJ2-1, with D tentatively TRBD1 (5 bases). Trimming took off 2 bases at V and 9 bases at J, with 8 bases between the two ends. The CDR3 is 12 residues long. Germline V gives CDR1 KGHSH, CDR2 LQKENI. The CDR3 sequence: CASSPDSGEQFF. The DNA of the CDR3 is TGTGCCAGCTCACCAGACAGTGGTGAGCAGTTCTTC.

The chain links TRBV6-5 to TRBJ1-1; a weak D match, TRBD1 (6 bases). This CDR3 has 15 amino acids. The V gene's germline CDR1 is MNHEY and CDR2 SVGAGI. Deletions cut 5 bases from V and 0 bases from J, with 13 bases between. Written as DNA, the CDR3 is TGTGCCAGCAGTCCGATCCAGGGGATGAACACTGAAGCTTTCTTT. It translates to CASSPIQGMNTEAFF.

This clone has only a few counts. As DNA, the CDR3 is TGTGCCAGCAGTCCGCCGACAGGGACGAACTATGGCTACACCTTC. Translating it yields CASSPPTGTNYGYTF. This chain connects TRBV28 to TRBJ1-2, with 7 bases matching TRBD1. With V trimmed by 5 bases and J by 2 bases, 8 bases remained unmatched. The germline CDR1 and CDR2 sequences are MDHEN and SYDVKM. This CDR3 contains 15 residues.

This clone was counted a few times. The chain couples TRBV4-2 to TRBJ2-1, with 7 positions matching TRBD2. Unmatched junction bases numbered 9, after V lost 1 base and J lost 0 bases. Germline loops: CDR1 LGHNA, CDR2 YNFKEQ. The CDR3 is 18 residues long. CDR3 nucleotide sequence: TGTGCCAGCAGCCAAGGTCTGCGGCGGGGGAGCTCCTACAATGAGCAGTTCTTC. This encodes CASSQGLRRGSSYNEQFF.

The rearrangement links TRBV28 to TRBJ2-7; TRBD1 matches 9 bases. The V gene end was trimmed by 6 bases and the J gene end by 4 bases; junction bases not matched to a gene: 10. Germline assignment: CDR1 MDHEN and CDR2 SYDVKM. CDR3 length: 15 residues. CDR3 sequence: CASSAGQGPLYEQYF. In nucleotides, the CDR3 is TGTGCCAGCAGCGCAGGACAGGGGCCCCTTTACGAGCAGTACTTC. The whole variable domain, remainder taken from reference TRBV28 and TRBJ2-7, is DVKVTQSSRYLVKRTGEKVFLECVQDMDHENMFWYRQDPGLGLRLIYFSYDVKMKEKGDIPEGYSVSREKKERFSLILESASTNQTSMYLCASSAGQGPLYEQYFGPGTRLTVT.

The rearrangement joins TRBV7-7 to TRBJ2-5; D is unclear. The V end lost 2 bases, the J end lost 2 bases, and 6 bases lay between the germline ends. CDR3 length: 13 amino acids. Germline CDR1 SSHAT, CDR2 FNYEAQ (reference sequence). The CDR3 protein is CASSLMEQETQYF. CDR3 coding DNA: TGTGCCAGCAGCTTAATGGAGCAAGAGACCCAGTACTTC.

CDR3 residues: CASSPGTGDADTQYF. The CDR3 DNA follows: TGTGCCAGCTCACCCGGGACAGGGGATGCAGATACGCAGTATTTT. The rearrangement uses TRBV18 and TRBJ2-3; TRBD1 aligns across 10 bases. V trimming: 3 bases; J trimming: 4 bases; junction bases outside the gene matches: 4. The length of the CDR3 is 15 residues. From germline, CDR1 is KGHSH and CDR2 LQKENI.

The rearrangement joins TRBV18 to TRBJ2-7; weak D call: TRBD2 (5 bases). Germline V CDR1 and CDR2: KGHSH, LQKENI. Between the trimmed V and J ends, which lost 3 bases and 5 bases, there was a span of 8 bases. The CDR3 runs to 12 residues. Here the CDR3 DNA reads TGTGCCAGCTCACCGGTGGGAGACGAGCAGTACTTC. Protein: CASSPVGDEQYF.

V gene TRBV7-7 combines with J gene TRBJ2-1; tentative D call: TRBD2 (6 bases). This CDR3 contains 15 residues. The V and J ends lost 1 base and 5 bases respectively, with 12 bases between them. Looked up from germline, CDR1 is SSHAT and CDR2 is FNYEAQ (reference sequence). This chain's CDR3 is CASSLGGVGHNEQFF. The CDR3 DNA reads as TGTGCCAGCAGCTTAGGGGGGGTTGGCCACAATGAGCAGTTCTTC.

This clone was observed a few times. This chain joins TRBV5-6 and TRBJ1-1; D remains unclear. The V gene's germline CDR1 is SGHDT and CDR2 YYEEEE. Trimming removed 0 bases from V and 5 bases from J, with 14 bases in between. The CDR3 covers 15 residues. CDR3 protein: CASSLGDRTGTEAFF. The CDR3 DNA reads as TGTGCCAGCAGCTTGGGAGACCGGACGGGAACTGAAGCTTTCTTT.

Remarks on this clone: The sample has other DNA sequences that encode this CDR3 too. The rearrangement joins TRBV25-1 to TRBJ2-5, with unresolved D. Per germline, CDR1 MGHDK and CDR2 SYGVNS. The CDR3 sequence is 12 residues long. V dropped 6 bases and J dropped 1 base, with 6 bases sitting between them. The CDR3, as DNA: TGTGCCAGCAGACGAGGCCAAGAGACCCAGTACTTC. Amino acid sequence: CASRRGQETQYF.

This chain joins TRBV9 and TRBJ2-1, with 12 bases lining up with TRBD1. Germline values: CDR1 SGDLS, CDR2 YYNGEE. Unmatched junction bases numbered 12, after V lost 0 bases and J lost 8 bases. This CDR3 has 18 residues. The chain's CDR3 is CASSVGPSLGQGAYEQFF. In nucleotides, the CDR3 is TGTGCCAGCAGCGTAGGCCCCTCCCTGGGACAGGGGGCGTATGAGCAGTTCTTC.

The genes are TRBV28 and TRBJ2-7; 7 bases are shared with TRBD1. The CDR3 totals 13 residues. Germline V gene data show CDR1 as MDHEN and CDR2 as SYDVKM. J gave up 2 bases and V 8 bases, and 6 bases lay outside the gene matches. The CDR3 DNA reads TGTGCCAGCCACAGGGGTAGTCCCTACGAGCAGTACTTC. This encodes CASHRGSPYEQYF.

This clone was counted between two and nine times. The V call is TRBV7-9, the J call TRBJ2-1, with D unresolved. Germline loops: CDR1 SEHNR, CDR2 FQNEAQ (reference sequence). The CDR3 is made up of 12 amino acids. V lost 5 bases, J lost 12 bases, and 14 bases lay in between. The CDR3 nucleotides are TGTGCCAGCAGCCCGCGGCAAGGACGGCAGTTCTTC. This translates into CASSPRQGRQFF.

This clone was detected a few times. This chain connects TRBV2 to TRBJ1-2, with D maybe TRBD1 (6 bases). V dropped 8 bases and J dropped 4 bases, with 11 bases sitting between them. The germline V gene encodes CDR1 SNHLY and CDR2 FYNNEI. The CDR3 runs to 12 residues. CDR3 amino acids: CASHRVSYGYTF. The DNA of the CDR3 is TGTGCCAGCCACAGGGTTAGCTATGGCTACACCTTC.

The rearrangement uses TRBV19 and TRBJ2-5, with 7 positions matching TRBD1. J gave up 1 base and V 7 bases, and 6 bases lay outside the gene matches. The germline V gene encodes CDR1 LNHDA and CDR2 SQIVND (reference sequence). This CDR3 has 14 amino acids. The CDR3 protein is CASTSGTAQETQYF. In DNA form, the CDR3 reads TGTGCCAGTACCTCCGGGACAGCCCAAGAGACCCAGTACTTC.

This clone was recorded a few times. This same CDR3 is encoded by further DNA sequences in the sample. V is TRBV11-2 and J is TRBJ2-5; D possibly corresponds to TRBD2 (6 bases). The CDR3 has 14 residues. Trimming took 1 base from V and 1 from J, leaving 7 bases between them. Germline V gene data show CDR1 as SGHAT and CDR2 as FQNNGV. This CDR3 reads CASSLAGVQETQYF. The DNA of the CDR3 is TGTGCCAGCAGCTTAGCGGGGGTCCAAGAGACCCAGTACTTC.